This T cell receptor (beta chain) was sequenced for a study of T cell responses to AZD1222 COVID-19 vaccine. Whole-study findings and limits: Vaccine-associated CD4 TCRs ranged over spike, dominating at 160-218 and 743-854. Females outnumbered males among donors, who were mostly white British; clonal diversity was possibly underestimated. Two AZD1222 doses significantly raised spike-specific TCR breadth and depth over controls.

Second doses were pooled across both intervals (about 4 or about 12 weeks). Repertoires were generated with immunoSEQ multiplex PCR, while TCRdb's copy carries only in-frame clones and drops some. Of some 120,000 clones listed, more than 65% are singletons. Concerning this clone itself: Its antigen is as yet unknown.

The ends were cut back, 7 bases at V and 7 bases at J, with 19 bases in the middle. Germline assignment: CDR1 SQVTM and CDR2 ANQGSEA. This CDR3 spans 13 amino acids. This material consisted of peripheral blood, taken 28 days after the second AZD1222 dose. The sequence was obtained from an adult who received the AZD1222 COVID-19 vaccine. The J gene is TRBJ1-2, the V gene TRBV29-1; weak D call: TRBD1 (5 bases). CDR3 sequence: CSGGGTPKGGYTF. Written as DNA, the CDR3 is TGCAGCGGGGGGGGGACCCCCAAAGGTGGCTACACCTTC. Together with reference TRBV29-1 and TRBJ1-2, the CDR3 gives the full variable domain: SAVISQKPSRDICQRGTSLTIQCQVDSQVTMMFWYRQQPGQSLTLIATANQGSEATYESGFVIDKFPISRPNLTFSTLTVSNMSPEDSSIYLCSGGGTPKGGYTFGSGTRLTVV.